Listed below are T cell receptor beta chains from one sample, sequenced in a study of cytomegalovirus exposure and HLA in healthy donors. Profiling relied on immunoSEQ multiplex PCR, and the TCRdb table lists in-frame clones only, not all of them. In the table there are about 120,000 clones, 75% to 90% of which are singletons. The sample was PBMCs. The receptors were sampled from a man aged 18 to 30 in good health and CMV-seropositive. The CDR3 runs from the conserved cysteine through the conserved F or W.

V gene: TRBV11-2; CDR3 length: 14; CDR3 protein: CASSLFGANEKLFF
V gene: TRBV5-1; CDR3 length: 15; CDR3 protein: CASSLGGGRNEKLFF
V gene: TRBV7-2; CDR3 length: 14; CDR3 protein: CATGQTNSNQPQHF
V gene: TRBV6-5; CDR3 length: 13; CDR3 protein: CASSVDRNTEAFF
V gene: TRBV4-2; CDR3 length: 18; CDR3 protein: CASSQDEGRGRAGNTIYF
V gene: TRBV6-6; CDR3 length: 13; CDR3 protein: CASSLASTDTQYF
V gene: TRBV6-5; CDR3 length: 15; CDR3 protein: CASSYSAGSYNEQFF
V gene: TRBV11-2; CDR3 length: 12; CDR3 protein: CASSLYGDTQYF
V gene: TRBV19; CDR3 length: 14; CDR3 protein: CASNYGSSGNTIYF
V gene: TRBV7-9; CDR3 length: 19; CDR3 protein: CASSFSYDQRLVNAGELFF
V gene: TRBV5-4; CDR3 length: 15; CDR3 protein: CASSSTSGGHNEQFF
V gene: TRBV7-6; CDR3 length: 14; CDR3 protein: CASTPRLEPYGYTF
V gene: TRBV7-2; CDR3 length: 14; CDR3 protein: CASSPRRGDEILFF
V gene: TRBV14; CDR3 length: 16; CDR3 protein: CASSHGLAGVTYEQYF
V gene: TRBV11-2; CDR3 length: 14; CDR3 protein: CASSLAPYSDTQYF
V gene: TRBV27; CDR3 length: 12; CDR3 protein: CASRSKAQAYTF
V gene: TRBV27; CDR3 length: 17; CDR3 protein: CASSFSLDRAAFGEQYF
V gene: TRBV5-4; CDR3 length: 13; CDR3 protein: CASSLKGADGYTF
V gene: TRBV15; CDR3 length: 15; CDR3 protein: CATSGGTGDTDTQYF
V gene: TRBV6-4; CDR3 length: 14; CDR3 protein: CASSDAIEAGELFF
V gene: TRBV5-1; CDR3 length: 15; CDR3 protein: CASSLDRVGVETQYF
V gene: TRBV25-1; CDR3 length: 16; CDR3 protein: CASSKQGATNTGELFF
V gene: TRBV7-6; CDR3 length: 13; CDR3 protein: CASSPRIDRDEYF